These 8 T cell receptor beta chains share one sample of origin, sequenced in a study of graft-versus-host responses after intestinal transplantation (dated by TCRdb to the early 2020s). To prepare the library, the immunoSEQ multiplex PCR assay was applied. Here the immuneACCESS table is served through TCRdb, limited to in-frame sequences with V and J called. Missing clones are a known gap in these copies; in checked studies unresolved V genes cover under half, and the rest lacks a known reason. Across this sample there are about 36,000 clones, with around 94% seen only once. The ten largest make up 0.22% of the sample. Their antigens remain unidentified. Explained via the paper, the time point label denotes: cells obtained before transplantation from donor or recipient. The sample in question was unstimulated CD4+ T cells sorted from spleen or lymph node cells, obtained before transplant. The receptor set was obtained from a human donor who was the organ donor for an intestinal transplant.

The chain recombines TRBV5-1 with TRBJ2-3; TRBD2 is a possible D gene (5 bases). CDR3 length: 15 amino acids. Germline V lookup: CDR1 SGHRS, CDR2 YFSETQ. V was cut by 4 bases and J by 0 bases, with 12 bases left in between. Written as DNA, the CDR3 is TGCGCCAGCAGCCAAAGCGGTCCCAGCACAGATACGCAGTATTTT. Its protein product is CASSQSGPSTDTQYF. Drawing the rest from reference TRBV5-1 and TRBJ2-3, the complete variable domain is KAGVTQTPRYLIKTRGQQVTLSCSPISGHRSVSWYQQTPGQGLQFLFEYFSETQRNKGNFPGRFSGRQFSNSRSEMNVSTLELGDSALYLCASSQSGPSTDTQYFGPGTRLTVL.

J is TRBJ1-4 and V is TRBV19; no clear D. The CDR3 has 12 amino acids. V lost 1 base to trimming and J lost 8 bases, with 5 bases between them. Germline lookup yields CDR1 LNHDA and CDR2 SQIVND (reference sequence). The CDR3 reads CASSIGEEKLFF. In nucleotides, the CDR3 is TGTGCCAGTAGTATAGGGGAGGAAAAACTGTTTTTT.

The genes are TRBV5-1 and TRBJ2-3; D gene ambiguous. V was clipped by 0 bases and J by 0 bases, with 8 bases between them. The CDR3 is made up of 15 amino acids. Germline CDR1 and CDR2: SGHRS and YFSETQ. The CDR3 loop reads CASSLVGPSTDTQYF. The CDR3 DNA follows: TGCGCCAGCAGCTTGGTAGGTCCAAGCACAGATACGCAGTATTTT. The variable domain in full, with the rest retrieved from reference TRBV5-1 and TRBJ2-3, is KAGVTQTPRYLIKTRGQQVTLSCSPISGHRSVSWYQQTPGQGLQFLFEYFSETQRNKGNFPGRFSGRQFSNSRSEMNVSTLELGDSALYLCASSLVGPSTDTQYFGPGTRLTVL.

The CDR3 here is CASSQAHQGSYNEQFF. CDR3 coding DNA: TGCGCCAGCAGCCAAGCACATCAGGGCTCCTACAATGAGCAGTTCTTC. This chain links TRBV4-3 with TRBJ2-1; possibly TRBD1 for D (5 bases). The germline CDR1 and CDR2 sequences are LGHNA and YSLEER. Trimming took off 1 base at V and 0 bases at J, with 10 bases between the two ends. The CDR3 consists of 16 residues.

The rearrangement links TRBV28 to TRBJ1-6, with TRBD1 matching 11 bases. The germline V gene has CDR1 MDHEN and CDR2 SYDVKM. The CDR3 is 15 amino acids. V dropped 6 bases and J dropped 10; count of bases not matched to a gene: 8. CDR3 DNA sequence: TGTGCCAGCAGCCGAACGGACAGGGGGCAGTCACCCCTCCACTTT. Protein sequence: CASSRTDRGQSPLHF.

CDR3 DNA: TGTGCCAGCAGCGTAGGTTCAGGGTGGTTATCAGATACGCAGTATTTT. The encoded protein is CASSVGSGWLSDTQYF. J is TRBJ2-3 and V is TRBV9, with D possibly matching TRBD1 (5 bases). Trimming took off 0 bases at V and 4 bases at J, with 15 bases between the two ends. The CDR3 spans 16 residues. The germline CDR1 and CDR2 sequences are SGDLS and YYNGEE.

The chain uses TRBV6-5 and TRBJ2-7; maybe TRBD2 (7 bases). Trimming removed 6 bases from V and 2 bases from J, with 14 bases in between. The CDR3 is 14 amino acids. Germline CDR1 reads MNHEY; CDR2 reads SVGAGI. CDR3 bases: TGTGCCAGCAGAGGGGGGGACGGCCCCTACGAGCAGTACTTC. This gives the protein CASRGGDGPYEQYF.

V usage is TRBV4-1 and J usage is TRBJ2-3, with 7 bases lining up with TRBD2. V lost 1 base to trimming and J lost 1 base; unmatched junction nucleotides: 11. CDR1 MGHRA and CDR2 YSYEKL come from the germline V gene. CDR3 length: 18 residues. This CDR3 reads CASSQVWTLGGGTDTQYF. The DNA of the CDR3 is TGCGCCAGCAGCCAAGTTTGGACTCTGGGGGGGGGCACAGATACGCAGTATTTT.